These 24 T cell receptor beta chains share one sample of origin, sequenced in a study of blood T cell repertoires in COVID-19. Produced via immunoSEQ multiplex PCR; TCRdb's table is partial and in-frame only. The repertoire has about 380,000 clones, about 90% of them found once; the top ten carry 1% to 1.5%. Material: PBMCs or T cells enriched from blood (not recorded which). These receptors were taken from a young man who had recovered from COVID-19.

The gene calls are TRBV29-1 and TRBJ1-3, with D possibly matching TRBD1 (6 bases). Germline CDR1 reads SQVTM; CDR2 reads ANQGSEA. The CDR3 length is 13 residues. V was clipped by 5 bases and J by 3 bases, with 11 bases between them. The CDR3 region is CSVLPGDGNTIYF. Here the CDR3 DNA reads TGCAGCGTTCTTCCAGGGGATGGAAACACCATATATTTT.

This chain links TRBV4-1 with TRBJ2-1; D ambiguous. The CDR3 length is 15 residues. Germline CDR1 is MGHRA and CDR2 is YSYEKL. The V end lost 4 bases, the J end lost 5 bases, and 15 bases lay between the germline ends. As DNA, the CDR3 is TGCGCCAGCAGCCGGTTAAGAGGTCCGGACAATGAGCAGTTCTTC. Its translation is CASSRLRGPDNEQFF.

J is TRBJ1-5 and V is TRBV12-3 or TRBV12-4; 8 bases match TRBD1. V lost 7 bases and J lost 6; bases outside the gene matches: 2. This CDR3 spans 12 amino acids. CDR3: CASTQGAQPQHF. CDR3 coding DNA: TGTGCCAGCACCCAGGGGGCTCAGCCCCAGCATTTT.

This chain connects TRBV9 to TRBJ1-2; 9 nucleotides align to TRBD1. This CDR3 comprises 15 residues. The trim removed 0 bases at V and 4 bases at J, leaving 4 bases unmatched. Germline CDR1 reads SGDLS; CDR2 reads YYNGEE. CDR3 sequence: CASSVGDRDGYGYTF. DNA of the CDR3: TGTGCCAGCAGCGTAGGGGACAGGGATGGCTATGGCTACACCTTC.

The rearrangement links TRBV19 to TRBJ1-1; 7 positions match TRBD1. The V gene's germline CDR1 is LNHDA and CDR2 SQIVND (reference sequence). The V and J ends lost 5 bases and 4 bases, in that order; junction bases with no gene match: 7. CDR3 size: 14 residues. The CDR3 nucleotides read TGTGCCAGTAGTCGACAGGGTCTGGGCACTGAAGCTTTCTTT. It translates to CASSRQGLGTEAFF.

The chain recombines TRBV2 with TRBJ1-3; D uncertain. The CDR3 spans 16 residues. The germline V and J ends were trimmed by 7 bases and 0 bases, with 16 bases remaining between them. Germline CDR1 reads SNHLY; CDR2 reads FYNNEI. As DNA, the CDR3 is TGTGCCAGCACTGGGCAGGCTCTTAACTCTGGAAACACCATATATTTT. Residues: CASTGQALNSGNTIYF.

The chain recombines TRBV28 with TRBJ2-4; TRBD1 matches 11 bases. Germline V gene lookup returns CDR1 MDHEN and CDR2 SYDVKM. The CDR3 covers 18 residues. With 3 bases clipped from V and 3 bases from J, the junction kept 10 bases outside the gene matches. The CDR3 coding sequence is TGTGCCAGCAGTTTTGAGGGGACAGGGGGTTCGGTCAAAAACATTCAGTACTTC. Its translation is CASSFEGTGGSVKNIQYF.

The chain employs TRBV10-1 and TRBJ2-1, with 11 bases aligning to TRBD2. Germline V gene data show CDR1 as WNHNN and CDR2 as SYGVQD (reference sequence). The junction had 5 bases not matched to a gene; V was cut back by 3 bases and J by 4 bases. The CDR3 contains 16 residues. CDR3 region: CASSDYGTSGYNEQFF. In nucleotides, the CDR3 is TGCGCCAGCAGTGATTACGGGACTAGCGGATACAATGAGCAGTTCTTC.

J is TRBJ1-5 and V is TRBV19, with TRBD1 matching 10 bases. Germline loops: CDR1 LNHDA, CDR2 SQIVND (reference sequence). This CDR3 has 18 residues. The J segment lost 5 bases and the V segment lost 3 bases, leaving 13 bases of the junction unmatched. This chain's CDR3 is CASSMIPGQGFGDQPQHF. The CDR3 DNA is TGTGCCAGTAGTATGATTCCGGGACAGGGGTTCGGCGATCAGCCCCAGCATTTT.

This clone was seen only once. V and J are TRBV7-3 and TRBJ1-2; D may be TRBD1 (5 bases). V lost 5 bases and J 14 bases, leaving 21 bases between the germline ends. This CDR3 spans 13 amino acids. CDR1 and CDR2 from the germline V gene are SGHTA and FQGTGA. The CDR3 DNA is TGTGCCAGCAGCCAAGGCGCAGGGTTTGCTAGGACCTTC. Protein product: CASSQGAGFARTF.

DNA for the CDR3: TGTGCCAGCAGGGGAGGCCGGACTGAAGCTTTCTTT. Translated: CASRGGRTEAFF. The chain couples TRBV12-3 or TRBV12-4 to TRBJ1-1; D call uncertain. V lost 6 bases, J lost 5 bases, and 10 bases lay in between. This CDR3 contains 12 residues.

CDR3 DNA: TGCGCCAGCAGCCAAGATAGATTAGTGGGAGTGACTTTCTTT. This sequence encodes CASSQDRLVGVTFF. The V and J genes are TRBV4-3 and TRBJ1-1; D is undetermined. The CDR3 totals 14 residues. V gave up 0 bases and J gave up 12 bases, with 17 bases separating them. The germline V gene has CDR1 LGHNA and CDR2 YSLEER.

V and J are TRBV27 and TRBJ2-7, with 12 bases lining up with TRBD1. Germline CDR1 MNHEY, CDR2 SMNVEV (reference sequence). The CDR3 is 15 residues long. V lost 6 bases and J lost 2; bases outside the gene matches: 5. CDR3 DNA: TGTGCCAGCAGGGCCGGGACAGGGGGCCCCTACGAGCAGTACTTC. This gives the protein CASRAGTGGPYEQYF.

Notes on this clone: The sample contains more than one DNA sequence encoding this CDR3. This chain links TRBV20-1 with TRBJ1-2, with D hard to call. Germline lookup yields CDR1 DFQATT and CDR2 SNEGSKA (reference sequence). Between the trimmed V and J ends, which lost 5 bases and 4 bases, there was a span of 8 bases. The CDR3 extends over 11 amino acids. This CDR3 is CSARSGYGYTF. CDR3 nucleotide sequence: TGCAGTGCTCGGTCCGGCTATGGCTACACCTTC.

The V call is TRBV2, the J call TRBJ2-2; the D gene is possibly TRBD2 (5 bases). From germline, CDR1 is SNHLY and CDR2 FYNNEI. V was shortened by 7 bases and J by 6 bases, with 6 bases between the two germline ends. The CDR3 covers 11 residues. The CDR3 nucleotides read TGTGCCAGCATCGGGGCCGGGGAGCTGTTTTTT. It specifies CASIGAGELFF.

The gene calls are TRBV7-2 and TRBJ2-3; 9 bases line up with TRBD1. This CDR3 contains 15 residues. V was pared by 5 bases and J by 3 bases, with 6 bases of the junction left unmatched. The germline V gene encodes CDR1 SGHTA and CDR2 FQGNSA. This chain's CDR3 is CASSRTGAGTDTQYF. CDR3 sequence (DNA): TGTGCCAGCAGCAGGACAGGGGCCGGGACAGATACGCAGTATTTT.

J is TRBJ1-5 and V is TRBV18, with 9 bases matching TRBD1. CDR1 and CDR2 (germline): KGHSH, LQKENI. This CDR3 is 15 amino acids long. Germline trimming cut 3 bases from V and 7 bases from J; bases unmatched to any gene: 7. The CDR3 sequence: CASSPGTGWEQPQHF. The DNA for the CDR3 is TGTGCCAGCTCACCGGGGACAGGGTGGGAACAGCCCCAGCATTTT.

The chain carries TRBV5-1 and TRBJ2-1; unclear D gene. V lost 4 bases to trimming and J lost 15 bases, with 20 bases between them. CDR1 and CDR2 from the germline V gene are SGHRS and YFSETQ. The length of the CDR3 is 13 residues. DNA of the CDR3: TGCGCCAGCAGCCTCTACGAGTCAGAGGCGGCGTTCTTC. Translating gives CASSLYESEAAFF.

The chain employs TRBV4-1 and TRBJ1-1; weak D call: TRBD1 (5 bases). CDR3 size: 15 residues. V shed 2 bases and J shed 6 bases, with 16 bases lying between them. CDR1 and CDR2 (germline): MGHRA, YSYEKL. For the CDR3, the DNA is TGCGCCAGCAGCCAATTACCGGGGGAAGCGTCTGAAGCTTTCTTT. Its translation: CASSQLPGEASEAFF.

The rearrangement links TRBV27 to TRBJ1-4; D possibly corresponds to TRBD1 (6 bases). CDR3 length equals 15 residues. In germline, CDR1 is MNHEY, CDR2 SMNVEV (reference sequence). V lost 4 bases to trimming and J lost 4 bases, with 13 bases between them. The CDR3 sequence is CASSSGGLSNEKLFF. The CDR3 DNA follows: TGTGCCAGCAGTTCGGGGGGGCTTAGTAATGAAAAACTGTTTTTT.

The chain recombines TRBV5-1 with TRBJ2-1; tentative D call: TRBD1 (6 bases). This CDR3 has 13 residues. CDR1 and CDR2 (germline): SGHRS, YFSETQ. Between the trimmed V and J ends, which lost 1 base and 10 bases, there was a span of 12 bases. CDR3 nucleotides: TGCGCCAGCAGCTTGCGACTGGGGGCGGAGCAGTTCTTC. Translated, it gives CASSLRLGAEQFF.

The V gene is TRBV9, the J gene TRBJ2-3; 7 nucleotides line up with TRBD2. Germline loops: CDR1 SGDLS, CDR2 YYNGEE. The J segment lost 4 bases and the V segment lost 6 bases, leaving 11 bases of the junction unmatched. The CDR3 has 15 amino acids. CDR3 loop: CASTNGRGSADTQYF. The CDR3 DNA reads TGTGCCAGCACCAATGGGCGGGGGTCGGCAGATACGCAGTATTTT.

The chain carries TRBV11-3 and TRBJ1-1, with D unresolved. Germline values: CDR1 SGHNT, CDR2 YENEEA. The CDR3 runs to 12 residues. Between the trimmed V and J ends, which lost 4 bases and 4 bases, there was a span of 7 bases. CDR3 loop: CASSYGSTEAFF. The DNA for the CDR3 is TGTGCCAGCAGCTATGGGAGCACTGAAGCTTTCTTT.

The rearrangement uses TRBV30 and TRBJ2-3; tentative D call: TRBD2 (6 bases). Per germline, CDR1 GTSNPN and CDR2 SVGIG (reference sequence). The length of the CDR3 is 13 residues. Trimming took 5 bases from V and 3 from J, leaving 12 bases between them. The CDR3 region is CAWSPGGTDTQYF. CDR3 sequence (DNA): TGTGCCTGGTCCCCCGGGGGAACAGATACGCAGTATTTT.